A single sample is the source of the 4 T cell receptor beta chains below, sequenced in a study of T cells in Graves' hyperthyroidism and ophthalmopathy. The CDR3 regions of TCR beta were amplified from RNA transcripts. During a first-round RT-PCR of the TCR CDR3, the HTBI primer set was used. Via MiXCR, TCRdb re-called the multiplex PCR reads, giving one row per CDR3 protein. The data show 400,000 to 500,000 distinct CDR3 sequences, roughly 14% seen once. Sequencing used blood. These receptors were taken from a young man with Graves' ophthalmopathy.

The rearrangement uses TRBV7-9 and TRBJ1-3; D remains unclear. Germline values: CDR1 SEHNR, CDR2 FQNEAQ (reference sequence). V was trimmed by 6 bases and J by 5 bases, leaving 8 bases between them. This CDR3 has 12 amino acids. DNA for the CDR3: TGTGCCAGCAGTTGGGATAGAAACACCATATATTTT. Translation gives CASSWDRNTIYF.

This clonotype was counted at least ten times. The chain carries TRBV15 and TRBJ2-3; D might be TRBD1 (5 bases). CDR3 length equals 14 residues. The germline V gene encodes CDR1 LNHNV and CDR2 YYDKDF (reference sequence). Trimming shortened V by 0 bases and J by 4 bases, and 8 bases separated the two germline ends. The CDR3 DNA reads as TGTGCCACCAGCAGAGATCAGGGTCCAGATACGCAGTATTTT. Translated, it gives CATSRDQGPDTQYF.

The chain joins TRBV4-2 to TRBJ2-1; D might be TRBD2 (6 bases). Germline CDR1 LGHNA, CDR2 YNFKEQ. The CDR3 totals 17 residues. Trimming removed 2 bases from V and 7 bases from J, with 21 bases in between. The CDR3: CASSQQMQGLPPNEQFF. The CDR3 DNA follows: TGTGCCAGCAGCCAACAGATGCAGGGACTCCCCCCGAATGAGCAGTTCTTC.

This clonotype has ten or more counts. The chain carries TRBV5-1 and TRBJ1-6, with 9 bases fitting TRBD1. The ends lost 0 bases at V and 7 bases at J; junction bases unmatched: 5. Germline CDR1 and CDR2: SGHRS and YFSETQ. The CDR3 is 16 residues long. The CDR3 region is CASSLETGGRNSPLHF. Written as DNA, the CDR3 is TGCGCCAGCAGCTTGGAGACAGGGGGACGAAATTCACCCCTCCACTTT.